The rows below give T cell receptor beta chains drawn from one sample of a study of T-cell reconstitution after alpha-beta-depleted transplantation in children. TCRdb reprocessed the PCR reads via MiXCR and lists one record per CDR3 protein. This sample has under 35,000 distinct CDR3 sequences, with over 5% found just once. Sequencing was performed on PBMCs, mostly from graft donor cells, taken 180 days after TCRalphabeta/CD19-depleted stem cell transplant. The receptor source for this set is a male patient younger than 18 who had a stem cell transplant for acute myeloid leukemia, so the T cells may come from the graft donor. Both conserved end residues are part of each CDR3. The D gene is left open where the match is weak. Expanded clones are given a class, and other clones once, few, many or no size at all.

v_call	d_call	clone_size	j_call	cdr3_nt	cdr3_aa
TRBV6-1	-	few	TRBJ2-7	TGTGCCAGCACCTACCGGCCCGGCGGCACCTACGAGCAGTACTTC	CASTYRPGGTYEQYF
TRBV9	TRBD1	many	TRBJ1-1	TGTGCCAGCAGCTCCCGAACAGGGGGGGGTGTCACTGAAGCTTTCTTT	CASSSRTGGGVTEAFF
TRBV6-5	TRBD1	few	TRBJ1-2	TGTGCCAGCAGTTATTACAGGGGGCAGAACTATGGCTACACCTTC	CASSYYRGQNYGYTF
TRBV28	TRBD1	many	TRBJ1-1	TGTGCCAGCAGTCCAGGGGGGTTTCCTGAAGCTTTCTTT	CASSPGGFPEAFF
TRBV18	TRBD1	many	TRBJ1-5	TGTGCCAGCTCACAGGACAGGAACAATCAGCCCCAGCATTTT	CASSQDRNNQPQHF
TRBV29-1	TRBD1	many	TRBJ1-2	TGCAGCGTCGGAACGGGACAGAACTATGGCTACACCTTC	CSVGTGQNYGYTF
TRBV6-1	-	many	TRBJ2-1	TGTGCCAGCAGCTCCCCAATTGGAGGTAGCTCCTACAATGAGCAGTTCTTC	CASSSPIGGSSYNEQFF
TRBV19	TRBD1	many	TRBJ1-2	TGTGCCAGTAGTATAGGAGTCGGACAGGGAGGACATGGCTACACCTTC	CASSIGVGQGGHGYTF
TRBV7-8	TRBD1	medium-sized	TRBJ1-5	TGTGCCAGCAGCTTAGGCCCAGGGGGCCTTAGCAATCAGCCCCAGCATTTT	CASSLGPGGLSNQPQHF
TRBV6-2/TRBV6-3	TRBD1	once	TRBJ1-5	TGTGCCAGCAGCTTTTCCCCCTGGGACAGGGGGGCTTATCAGCCCCAGCATTTT	CASSFSPWDRGAYQPQHF
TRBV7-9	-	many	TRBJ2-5	TGTGCCAGCAGCTTCACTTCGGAGACCCAGTACTTC	CASSFTSETQYF
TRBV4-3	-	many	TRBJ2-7	TGCGCCAGCAGCCAAGATTTGGATTCCGGGGCCTACGAGCAGTACTTC	CASSQDLDSGAYEQYF
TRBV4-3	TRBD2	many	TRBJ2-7	TGCGCCAGCAGCCAAGATAGGACTAGCGGTCCCTACGAGCAGTACTTC	CASSQDRTSGPYEQYF
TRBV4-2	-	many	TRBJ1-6	TGTGCCAGCAGCCGAGACGGACAGATCAGTGATTCACCCCTCCACTTT	CASSRDGQISDSPLHF
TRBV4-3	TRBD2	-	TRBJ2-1	TGCGCCAGCAGCCGCCCTTTTAGCGGGAGGGCCGGGGACAATGAGCAGTTCTTC	CASSRPFSGRAGDNEQFF
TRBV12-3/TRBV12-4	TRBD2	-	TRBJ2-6	TGTGCCAGCACCGGGGGGGGGGCCAACGTCCTGACTTTC	CASTGGGANVLTF
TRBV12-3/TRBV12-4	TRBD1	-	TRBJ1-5	TGTACCTGCAGTTTCAGTTCCTTGACAGGGGGCCTAGGTCAGCCCCAGCATTTT	CTCSFSSLTGGLGQPQHF
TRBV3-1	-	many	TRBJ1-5	TGTGCCAGCAGCCAGAGAAGGAGCAATCAGCCCCAGCATTTT	CASSQRRSNQPQHF
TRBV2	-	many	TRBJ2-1	TGTGCCAGCAGTGAAGCAGGCCAAAGCAATGAGCAGTTCTTC	CASSEAGQSNEQFF
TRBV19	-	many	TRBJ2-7	TGTGCCAGTAGTAGAAGAGGCTCCTACGAGCAGTACTTC	CASSRRGSYEQYF
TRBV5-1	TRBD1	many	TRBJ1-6	TGCGCCAGCAGGGGACAGGGAGTCTATAATTCACCCCTCCACTTT	CASRGQGVYNSPLHF
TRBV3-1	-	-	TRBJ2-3	TGTGCCAGCAGCCCTGGGCCGGGAGAAGATACGCAGTATTTT	CASSPGPGEDTQYF
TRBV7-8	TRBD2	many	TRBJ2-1	TGTGCCAGCAGCTTAGTAAGCGGGGGGGTACCGAATGAGCAGTTCTTC	CASSLVSGGVPNEQFF
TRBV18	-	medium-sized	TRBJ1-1	TGTGCCAGCTCACCACCAGATAGGGTGCACACTGAAGCTTTCTTT	CASSPPDRVHTEAFF
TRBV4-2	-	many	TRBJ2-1	TGTGCCAGCAGCCAAGATTTTTATGAGCAGTTCTTC	CASSQDFYEQFF
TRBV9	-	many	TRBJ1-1	TGTGCCAGCAGCGTATCCTCGGACCCCAACACTGAAGCTTTCTTT	CASSVSSDPNTEAFF
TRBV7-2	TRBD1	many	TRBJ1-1	TGTGCCAGCAGCTTAGCGGGACAGGGGGCGCGAAAGGGGACTGAAGCTTTCTTT	CASSLAGQGARKGTEAFF
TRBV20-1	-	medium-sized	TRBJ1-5	TGCAGTGCTAGAAAGCAGGACAATCAGCCCCAGCATTTT	CSARKQDNQPQHF
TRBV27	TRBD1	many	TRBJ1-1	TGTGCCAGTGGACAGGTTGGAGGGGGGAACACTGAAGCTTTCTTT	CASGQVGGGNTEAFF
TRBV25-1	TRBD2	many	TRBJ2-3	TGTGCCAGCAGTCGGACTAGCCTCAACTTTGGTGCAGATACGCAGTATTTT	CASSRTSLNFGADTQYF
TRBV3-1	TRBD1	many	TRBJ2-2	TGTGCCAGCAAGACTGACAGGGGGCATGTCGCCGGGGAGCTGTTTTTT	CASKTDRGHVAGELFF
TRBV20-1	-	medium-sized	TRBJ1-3	TGCAGTGCTAGGTATACCGGATCCATATATTTT	CSARYTGSIYF
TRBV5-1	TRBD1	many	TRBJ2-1	TGCGCCAGCAGCAGGACAGGGGCAGTGGCGGAGATCTCCTACAATGAGCAGTTCTTC	CASSRTGAVAEISYNEQFF
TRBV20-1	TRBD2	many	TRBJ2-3	TGCAGTGCTAGAGGGAAGGCGGGGGGCCATGCAGATACGCAGTATTTT	CSARGKAGGHADTQYF
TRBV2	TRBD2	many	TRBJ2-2	TGTGCCAGCAGTGAGAGGGGGAGCGGGAGAGGCACCGGGGAGCTGTTTTTT	CASSERGSGRGTGELFF
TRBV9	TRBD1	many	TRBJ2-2	TGTGCCAGCAGCGTAGAGTTGTGGGGACAGGTAGACACCGGGGAGCTGTTTTTT	CASSVELWGQVDTGELFF
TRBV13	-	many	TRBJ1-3	TGTGCCAGCAGCCCCGATGGAAGGGCTTTCTCTGGAAACACCATATATTTT	CASSPDGRAFSGNTIYF
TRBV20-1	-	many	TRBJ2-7	TGCAGTGCCTTAGGGTCAGGGAATTCTTACGAGCAGTACTTC	CSALGSGNSYEQYF
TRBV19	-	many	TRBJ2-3	TGTGCCAGTAGTATAGGGACCGATACAGATACGCAGTATTTT	CASSIGTDTDTQYF
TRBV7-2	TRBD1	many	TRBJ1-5	TGTGCCAGCAGCTTTCGACAGGGAGGAAATCAGCCCCAGCATTTT	CASSFRQGGNQPQHF
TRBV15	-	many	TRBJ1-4	TGTGCCACCAGCAGATTAGCCGTCACAACAACTAATGAAAAACTGTTTTTT	CATSRLAVTTTNEKLFF
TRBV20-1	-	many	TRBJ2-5	TGCAGTGCAGGAAGCGGGCGAAGGGAGACCCAGTACTTC	CSAGSGRRETQYF
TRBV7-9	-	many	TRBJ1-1	TGTGCCAGCAGCTTAGTGGCACCCACTGAAGCTTTCTTT	CASSLVAPTEAFF
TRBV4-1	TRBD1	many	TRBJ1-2	TGCGCCAGCAGCCCGGATTACGACAGGGATAGTGGCTACACCTTC	CASSPDYDRDSGYTF
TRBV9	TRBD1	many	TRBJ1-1	TGTGCCAGCAGCTCAAGGACAGGGCTGAACACTGAAGCTTTCTTT	CASSSRTGLNTEAFF
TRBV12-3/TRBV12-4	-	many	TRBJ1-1	TGTGCCAGCAGTTTAAAGGCACTGATCACTGAAGCTTTCTTT	CASSLKALITEAFF
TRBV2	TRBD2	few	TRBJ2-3	TGTGCCAGCAGTGACCAGCGGGAGACGGTTACGCAGTATTTT	CASSDQRETVTQYF
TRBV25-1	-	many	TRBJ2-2	TGTGCCAGCAGTGAATCCGATGGTAACACCGGGGAGCTGTTTTTT	CASSESDGNTGELFF
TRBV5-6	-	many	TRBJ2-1	TGTGCCAGCAGCTCGCCCCGTTCATTTTTGGGACACAATGAGCAGTTCTTC	CASSSPRSFLGHNEQFF
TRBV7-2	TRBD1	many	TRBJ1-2	TGTGCCAGCAGCTCAGGCGCAGGGGGTGCGGGAATCCTTAGTGGCTACACCTTC	CASSSGAGGAGILSGYTF
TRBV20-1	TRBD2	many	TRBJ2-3	TGCAGTGCTAGCGCCGCTAGCGGAAGCACAGATACGCAGTATTTT	CSASAASGSTDTQYF
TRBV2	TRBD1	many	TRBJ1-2	TGTGCCAGCCTACAGGGGCGTGGGGGCTACACCTTC	CASLQGRGGYTF
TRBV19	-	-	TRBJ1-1	TGTGCCAGTAGTATTAACCCCGGCCAGAACACTGAAGCTTTCTTT	CASSINPGQNTEAFF
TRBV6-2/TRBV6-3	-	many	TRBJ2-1	TGTGCCAGCAGGGACTACAATGAGCAGTTCTTC	CASRDYNEQFF
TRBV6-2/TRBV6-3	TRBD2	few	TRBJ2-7	TGTGCCAGCGGCCAACTAGCGCTCAGCTCCTACGAGCAGTACTTC	CASGQLALSSYEQYF